The 2 T cell receptor beta chains in this list originate from one sample, sequenced in a study of shared clonotypes between healthy human individuals (dated by TCRdb to about 2020). The library relied on the immunoSEQ multiplex PCR assay. In TCRdb, the immuneACCESS table is reduced to in-frame sequences with V and J assigned. These tables do not hold every clone; where another copy was compared, an unresolved V gene accounts for under half, and the others remain unexplained. Counted in this sample were 1,500,000 or so clones; roughly 98.5% of them appeared once. The ten most abundant clones make up about 0.4% of the sample. The sample taken for sequencing was naive CD4+ T cells sorted from blood. Sample cell subset or site, as interpreted from the label and publication: CD45RA+ positively selected. The receptors come from a man aged 30-40 years in good health.

The rearrangement joins TRBV6-1 to TRBJ1-5; D is possibly TRBD1 (5 bases). This CDR3 spans 12 amino acids. CDR1 is MNHNS and CDR2 is SASEGT in the germline V gene. V lost 8 bases to trimming and J lost 6 bases, with 11 bases between them. The CDR3 sequence: CASGHFGQPQHF. The CDR3 region has the DNA TGTGCCAGCGGACACTTCGGTCAGCCCCAGCATTTT.

The CDR3 DNA reads TGTGCCAGCAGCGTGATTAGCGGGAGAACAGATACGCAGTATTTT. This gives the protein CASSVISGRTDTQYF. The chain has TRBV9 and TRBJ2-3; TRBD2 aligns across 9 bases. The germline CDR1 and CDR2 sequences are SGDLS and YYNGEE. Trimming took 2 bases from V and 3 from J; bases not matched to a gene: 4. The CDR3 is 15 residues long.